This entry features one TCR beta chain sequence. Its antigen has not been determined. Base qualities were left out, and no much larger clone turns up one base away. The data stem from a study of technical replicates of blood from a handful of donors (dated by TCRdb to 2015 to 2018). According to the germline V gene, CDR1 reads SGHVS and CDR2 reads FQNEAQ. The CDR3 starts with the cysteine, ends with the phenylalanine, and has 18 residues. Only CDR3 DNA remains: 54 bases, in frame from the first base. Trimming removed 0 bases from V and 9 bases from J; the gene matches leave 15 bases unexplained. Libraries came from the immunoSEQ multiplex PCR assay. TCRdb holds this immuneACCESS table with in-frame rearrangements only. Some clones are missing; in checked studies, unresolved V genes explain under half, and the rest has no known cause. In all, the sample holds some 80,000 clones, and roughly 90% of those were seen once. Together, the top ten hold 0.39% of the sample.

The sample comprised T cells isolated from PBMCs. The sequence links TRBV7-8 to TRBJ2-1; 9 junctional bases match TRBD2. The receptor was derived from a human donor in good health. The CDR3 is CASSLARLPGLAVREQFF. The DNA sequence follows: TGTGCCAGCAGCTTAGCCAGACTCCCGGGACTAGCTGTCCGTGAGCAGTTCTTC.